This is a list of T cell receptor beta chains from one sample in a study of PD-1 blockade in classical Hodgkin lymphoma. Profiling relied on immunoSEQ multiplex PCR, and the TCRdb table lists in-frame clones only, not all of them. This repertoire shows 50,000 or so clones, nearly 90% found once; its top ten account for roughly 14%. The sequences come from peripheral blood mononuclear cells (PBMCs), collected before the fourth cycle of nivolumab. The receptors come from a human donor with classical Hodgkin lymphoma. CDR3s include the opening cysteine and the closing phenylalanine or tryptophan. The D gene is left open where the match is weak. Clone size is not always given. Where it is, it says once, few, many or a class for expanded clones.

d_call	clone_size	v_call	j_call	cdr3_nt	cdr3_aa
NA	once	TRBV19	TRBJ1-1	TGTGCCAGTAGTGTACGGGACATAGGCACTGAAGCTTTCTTT	CASSVRDIGTEAFF
NA	NA	TRBV5-6	TRBJ2-1	TGTGCCAGCAGCTTACTAGGGCCTAGGGGGCAGTTCTTC	CASSLLGPRGQFF
NA	NA	TRBV2	TRBJ2-7	TGTGCCAGCACAAGGGCTTACGAGCAGTACTTC	CASTRAYEQYF
NA	NA	TRBV5-1	TRBJ2-7	TGCGCCAGCATCCTAGAGCCATCGGGCTCCTACGAGCAGTACTTC	CASILEPSGSYEQYF
TRBD2	NA	TRBV6-5	TRBJ2-3	TGTGCCAGCAGTTCATCTTGGGGGGGAGATACGCAGTATTTT	CASSSSWGGDTQYF
TRBD1	NA	TRBV2	TRBJ2-3	TGTGCCAGCAACAACAGGGGCCCAGATACGCAGTATTTT	CASNNRGPDTQYF
NA	NA	TRBV11-3	TRBJ2-1	TGTGCCAGCAGCTTAGCCATCCGAACCCATTACAATGAGCAGTTCTTC	CASSLAIRTHYNEQFF
NA	NA	TRBV7-3	TRBJ2-7	TGTGCCAGCAGCTCCTATAGCGGCTACGAGCAGTACTTC	CASSSYSGYEQYF
NA	NA	TRBV29-1	TRBJ2-5	TGCAGCGTTGAACGATACACAGGCGGGACCCAGTACTTC	CSVERYTGGTQYF
TRBD2	NA	TRBV9	TRBJ2-3	TGTGCCAGCAGCGTGCAGGGTGCCGGGACTAAAACAGATACGCAGTATTTT	CASSVQGAGTKTDTQYF
NA	NA	TRBV28	TRBJ1-1	TGTGCCAGCAGTTTACGCACTGAAGCTTTCTTT	CASSLRTEAFF
NA	NA	TRBV6-5	TRBJ1-5	TGTGCCAGCAGTTACTCGGCATTATTTGGGCAGCCCCAGCATTTT	CASSYSALFGQPQHF
NA	NA	TRBV2	TRBJ2-1	TGTGCCAGCAGTGATTTGAACAGCATCTACAATGAGCAGTTCTTC	CASSDLNSIYNEQFF